These T cell receptor beta chains were read from a single sample in a study of blood T cell repertoires in COVID-19. Method: immunoSEQ multiplex PCR; TCRdb's copy keeps in-frame clones and lacks some. Among 75,000 to 90,000 clones listed, about 88% were seen once. The source material was peripheral blood. These receptors were collected from an elderly man with active or convalescent COVID-19. CDR3s include the opening cysteine and the closing phenylalanine or tryptophan. The D gene is left open where the match is weak. Part of the rows lack a size; the others show once, few, many or a class for expanded clones.

TRBV19	-	16	-	TRBJ1-2	CASSTPWQGKHYGYTF	TGTGCCAGTAGTACCCCCTGGCAGGGGAAACACTATGGCTACACCTTC
TRBV19	-	16	TRBD1	TRBJ1-5	CASSPGTGRWDQPQHF	TGTGCCAGTAGTCCCGGGACAGGGCGTTGGGATCAGCCCCAGCATTTT
TRBV6-5	few	14	-	TRBJ1-2	CASSYRGTNYGYTF	TGTGCCAGCAGTTATAGGGGGACTAACTATGGCTACACCTTC
TRBV4-2	-	16	TRBD1	TRBJ1-3	CASSHPGDRSGNTIYF	TGTGCCAGCAGCCACCCCGGGGACAGGTCTGGAAACACCATATATTTT
TRBV11-3	-	14	-	TRBJ1-1	CASSFDTMNTEAFF	TGTGCCAGCAGCTTTGACACCATGAACACTGAAGCTTTCTTT
TRBV25-1	once	14	TRBD2	TRBJ2-1	CASSNREAGHEQFF	TGTGCCAGCAGTAACCGGGAAGCGGGGCATGAGCAGTTCTTC
TRBV10-1	-	12	-	TRBJ2-2	CASRDGNGELFF	TGCGCCAGCCGGGATGGTAACGGGGAGCTGTTTTTT
TRBV9	-	16	TRBD2	TRBJ2-3	CASSELAGEGTDTQYF	TGTGCCAGCAGCGAGCTAGCGGGAGAGGGCACAGATACGCAGTATTTT
TRBV24-1	once	13	-	TRBJ2-5	CATSDLTSGTQYF	TGTGCCACCAGTGATCTTACCTCGGGGACCCAGTACTTC
TRBV5-1	-	16	TRBD1	TRBJ1-1	CASSSSPDRGNTEAFF	TGCGCCAGCAGCTCCTCCCCCGACAGGGGGAACACTGAAGCTTTCTTT
TRBV6-5	-	14	TRBD1	TRBJ1-1	CASSLTGGSPEAFF	TGTGCCAGCAGCCTAACAGGGGGCTCCCCTGAAGCTTTCTTT
TRBV7-8	-	14	TRBD1	TRBJ1-2	CASSLEGQGPGYTF	TGTGCCAGCAGCTTAGAGGGACAGGGCCCTGGCTACACCTTC
TRBV30	-	11	-	TRBJ1-1	CAWSVGDMAFF	TGTGCCTGGAGTGTAGGGGACATGGCTTTCTTT
TRBV7-8	-	14	TRBD1	TRBJ1-4	CASSRDRVNEKLFF	TGTGCCAGCAGCCGAGACAGGGTTAATGAAAAACTGTTTTTT
TRBV29-1	-	14	-	TRBJ1-1	CSVEMVRPGGEAFF	TGCAGCGTTGAGATGGTTCGGCCAGGAGGGGAAGCTTTCTTT
TRBV5-1	-	15	-	TRBJ2-5	CASSKEGLPQETQYF	TGCGCCAGCAGCAAGGAAGGACTACCTCAAGAGACCCAGTACTTC
TRBV11-2	-	15	-	TRBJ2-4	CASSLLAVAKNIQYF	TGTGCCAGCAGCTTACTAGCTGTAGCCAAAAACATTCAGTACTTC
TRBV6-1	-	16	-	TRBJ1-2	CASSEGQGLANYGYTF	TGTGCCAGCAGTGAAGGCCAGGGTTTGGCTAACTATGGCTACACCTTC
TRBV3-1/TRBV3-2	-	13	-	TRBJ1-5	CASSPSRDQPQHF	TGTGCCAGCAGTCCTAGTCGGGATCAGCCCCAGCATTTT
TRBV10-1	-	15	-	TRBJ1-1	CASSDSAGAGTEAFF	TGCGCCAGCAGTGATTCTGCAGGTGCGGGCACTGAAGCTTTCTTT
TRBV19	-	14	-	TRBJ1-5	CASSGSYGNQPQHF	TGTGCCAGTAGTGGGAGTTACGGCAATCAGCCCCAGCATTTT